These T cell receptor beta chains were read from a single sample in a study of beta chain features in type 1 diabetes. Clones were read by immunoSEQ multiplex PCR, and TCRdb kept only the in-frame ones, dropping some. The data contain 300,000 or so clones, around an eighth of them singletons. Sequencing input: naive CD4+ T cells from blood. The receptors shown here come from a man under 40 with type 1 diabetes. CDR3s include the opening cysteine and the closing phenylalanine or tryptophan. Each record gives: V gene, J gene, D gene, clone size, CDR3 protein, CDR3 DNA. D genes are given only for firm matches. The size entry is marked missing in some rows and otherwise reads once, few, many or a size class.

V gene: TRBV28; J gene: TRBJ1-1; D gene: -; clone size: -; CDR3 protein: CATVDGGMNTEAFF; CDR3 DNA: TGTGCCACCGTCGATGGCGGCATGAACACTGAAGCTTTCTTT
V gene: TRBV2; J gene: TRBJ2-2; D gene: -; clone size: few; CDR3 protein: CASSVTGFTGELFF; CDR3 DNA: TGTGCCAGCAGTGTCACAGGATTCACCGGGGAGCTGTTTTTT
V gene: TRBV9; J gene: TRBJ2-7; D gene: -; clone size: -; CDR3 protein: CASSPLLSSYEQYF; CDR3 DNA: TGTGCCAGCAGCCCATTACTAAGCTCCTACGAGCAGTACTTC
V gene: TRBV21-1; J gene: TRBJ1-2; D gene: -; clone size: few; CDR3 protein: CASSKFNPNYGYTF; CDR3 DNA: TGTGCCAGCAGCAAATTCAATCCCAACTATGGCTACACCTTC
V gene: TRBV5-1; J gene: TRBJ2-5; D gene: TRBD1; clone size: -; CDR3 protein: CASGGQPGGQETQYF; CDR3 DNA: TGCGCCAGCGGCGGACAGCCAGGGGGCCAAGAGACCCAGTACTTC
V gene: TRBV18; J gene: TRBJ2-1; D gene: -; clone size: few; CDR3 protein: CASSPRQGYNEQFF; CDR3 DNA: TGTGCCAGCTCACCGAGGCAGGGATACAATGAGCAGTTCTTC
V gene: TRBV2; J gene: TRBJ2-7; D gene: -; clone size: -; CDR3 protein: CASSESRTASYEQYF; CDR3 DNA: TGTGCCAGCAGTGAATCCCGGACAGCCTCCTACGAGCAGTACTTC
V gene: TRBV18; J gene: TRBJ2-7; D gene: -; clone size: few; CDR3 protein: CASSTTGTYEQYF; CDR3 DNA: TGTGCCAGCTCAACGACGGGAACCTACGAGCAGTACTTC
V gene: TRBV18; J gene: TRBJ2-7; D gene: TRBD1; clone size: few; CDR3 protein: CASSPLRDSSGRGYF; CDR3 DNA: TGTGCCAGCTCACCTCTCCGGGACAGTTCGGGCCGAGGGTACTTC
V gene: TRBV25-1; J gene: TRBJ2-7; D gene: TRBD1; clone size: few; CDR3 protein: CASSERRGQGASEQYF; CDR3 DNA: TGTGCCAGCAGTGAACGTAGGGGACAGGGGGCGTCCGAGCAGTACTTC
V gene: TRBV7-9; J gene: TRBJ2-7; D gene: -; clone size: few; CDR3 protein: CASTLESYEQYF; CDR3 DNA: TGTGCCAGCACTTTAGAATCCTACGAGCAGTACTTC
V gene: TRBV5-1; J gene: TRBJ2-5; D gene: TRBD1; clone size: -; CDR3 protein: CASSAGQGRETQYF; CDR3 DNA: TGCGCCAGCAGCGCCGGACAGGGGAGAGAGACCCAGTACTTC
V gene: TRBV9; J gene: TRBJ1-2; D gene: -; clone size: -; CDR3 protein: CASSVTGFNYGYTF; CDR3 DNA: TGTGCCAGCAGCGTAACAGGATTCAACTATGGCTACACCTTC
V gene: TRBV5-1; J gene: TRBJ1-1; D gene: -; clone size: -; CDR3 protein: CASSLEANTEAFF; CDR3 DNA: TGCGCCAGCAGCTTAGAGGCGAACACTGAAGCTTTCTTT
V gene: TRBV4-3; J gene: TRBJ2-2; D gene: TRBD1; clone size: -; CDR3 protein: CASSQESRGPGELFF; CDR3 DNA: TGCGCCAGCAGCCAAGAATCCAGGGGGCCCGGGGAGCTGTTTTTT
V gene: TRBV20-1; J gene: TRBJ2-1; D gene: -; clone size: few; CDR3 protein: CSVPRGEQFF; CDR3 DNA: TGCAGTGTGCCTCGGGGTGAGCAGTTCTTC
V gene: TRBV6-1; J gene: TRBJ1-5; D gene: -; clone size: -; CDR3 protein: CASSEWSASSNQPQHF; CDR3 DNA: TGTGCCAGCAGTGAATGGTCAGCGAGTAGCAATCAGCCCCAGCATTTT
V gene: TRBV15; J gene: TRBJ1-3; D gene: -; clone size: -; CDR3 protein: CATSRRGPSGNTIYF; CDR3 DNA: TGTGCCACCAGCAGACGGGGTCCCTCTGGAAACACCATATATTTT
V gene: TRBV9; J gene: TRBJ2-7; D gene: -; clone size: -; CDR3 protein: CASSVGGPDEQYF; CDR3 DNA: TGTGCCAGCAGCGTAGGCGGGCCCGACGAGCAGTACTTC
V gene: TRBV5-4; J gene: TRBJ2-2; D gene: -; clone size: -; CDR3 protein: CASSRGAGTGELFF; CDR3 DNA: TGTGCCAGCAGCCGCGGGGCGGGGACCGGGGAGCTGTTTTTT
V gene: TRBV10-3; J gene: TRBJ2-7; D gene: TRBD1; clone size: few; CDR3 protein: CAIGPGTGNEQYF; CDR3 DNA: TGTGCCATAGGTCCCGGGACAGGGAACGAGCAGTACTTC
V gene: TRBV6-5; J gene: TRBJ2-7; D gene: TRBD1; clone size: few; CDR3 protein: CASSFRTGLYEQYF; CDR3 DNA: TGTGCCAGCAGTTTTAGGACAGGGCTCTACGAGCAGTACTTC
V gene: TRBV28; J gene: TRBJ1-2; D gene: -; clone size: -; CDR3 protein: CASRERDSLGYTF; CDR3 DNA: TGTGCCAGCAGGGAACGGGACTCCCTGGGCTACACCTTC
V gene: TRBV27; J gene: TRBJ2-5; D gene: -; clone size: -; CDR3 protein: CASSLLSTGETQYF; CDR3 DNA: TGTGCCAGCAGTTTATTGAGCACAGGGGAGACCCAGTACTTC